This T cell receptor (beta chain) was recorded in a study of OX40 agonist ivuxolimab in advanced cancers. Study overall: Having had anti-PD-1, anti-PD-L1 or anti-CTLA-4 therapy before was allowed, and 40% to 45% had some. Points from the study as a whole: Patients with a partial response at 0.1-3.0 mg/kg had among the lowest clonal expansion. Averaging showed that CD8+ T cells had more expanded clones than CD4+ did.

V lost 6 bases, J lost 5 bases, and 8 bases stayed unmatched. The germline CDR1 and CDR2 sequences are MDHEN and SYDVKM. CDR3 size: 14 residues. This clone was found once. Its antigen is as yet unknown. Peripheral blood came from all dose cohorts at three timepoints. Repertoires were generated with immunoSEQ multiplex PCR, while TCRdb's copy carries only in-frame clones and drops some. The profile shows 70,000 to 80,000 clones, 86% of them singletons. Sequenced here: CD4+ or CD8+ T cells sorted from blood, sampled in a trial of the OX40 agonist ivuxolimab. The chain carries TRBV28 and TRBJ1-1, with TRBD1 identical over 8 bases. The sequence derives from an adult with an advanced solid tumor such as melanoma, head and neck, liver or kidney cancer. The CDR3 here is CASRAGGEGTEAFF. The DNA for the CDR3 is TGTGCCAGCAGGGCAGGGGGCGAAGGGACTGAAGCTTTCTTT. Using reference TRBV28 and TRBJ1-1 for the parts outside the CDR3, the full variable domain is DVKVTQSSRYLVKRTGEKVFLECVQDMDHENMFWYRQDPGLGLRLIYFSYDVKMKEKGDIPEGYSVSREKKERFSLILESASTNQTSMYLCASRAGGEGTEAFFGQGTRLTVV.